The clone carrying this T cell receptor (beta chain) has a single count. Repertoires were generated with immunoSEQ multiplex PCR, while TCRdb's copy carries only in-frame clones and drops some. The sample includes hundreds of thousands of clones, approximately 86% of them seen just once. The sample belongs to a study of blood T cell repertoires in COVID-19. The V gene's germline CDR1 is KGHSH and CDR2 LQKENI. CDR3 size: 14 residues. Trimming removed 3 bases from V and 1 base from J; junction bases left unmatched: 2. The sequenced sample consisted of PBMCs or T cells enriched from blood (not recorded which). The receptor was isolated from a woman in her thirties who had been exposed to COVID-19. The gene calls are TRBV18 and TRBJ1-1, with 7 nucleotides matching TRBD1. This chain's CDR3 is CASSPHRGNTEAFF. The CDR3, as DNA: TGTGCCAGCTCACCCCACAGGGGGAACACTGAAGCTTTCTTT.